Described below is a single T cell receptor (beta chain) sequence and its context. Its cognate antigen is unknown. These data belong to a study of shared clonotypes between healthy human individuals. Naive CD8 cells lacked CD45RO, underwent positive selection for CCR7 and left out terminally differentiated effector memory CD45RA+ cells. CDR1 is SGDLS, CDR2 YYNGEE, per germline. J gave up 0 bases and V 4 bases, and 9 bases lay outside the gene matches. The CDR3 consists of 17 residues. Study-wide results and caveats: Enrolling few donors narrowed the genetic and exposure-history diversity that was represented.

Measured with immunoSEQ multiplex PCR; TCRdb has only the in-frame clones, and not every one. This table holds more than 2 million clones, 85% to 95% found once. Source material: naive CD8+ T cells from PBMCs. The gene calls are TRBV9 and TRBJ2-1; 8 bases map to TRBD2. The source of this sequence is a man aged 18-30 years in good health. Some clones in this sample may be carry-over from other donors' samples. CDR3 sequence reads: CASSLITSGFSYNEQFF. The CDR3 region has the DNA TGTGCCAGCAGCCTCATTACTAGCGGATTCTCCTACAATGAGCAGTTCTTC. The whole variable domain, filled in from reference TRBV9 and TRBJ2-1, reads DSGVTQTPKHLITATGQRVTLRCSPRSGDLSVYWYQQSLDQGLQFLIQYYNGEERAKGNILERFSAQQFPDLHSELNLSSLELGDSALYFCASSLITSGFSYNEQFFGPGTRLTVL.